This is a list of T cell receptor beta chains from one sample in a study of T cells in Graves' hyperthyroidism and ophthalmopathy. TCRdb re-called the multiplex PCR reads through MiXCR, storing one row per CDR3 protein. The top ten hold about 14% of the sample, which has about 690,000 distinct CDR3 sequences, 15% to 20% seen once. The sequenced material came from blood. The receptors originated from a man aged 45 to 65 with Graves' hyperthyroidism. CDR3s leave out the opening cysteine and the closing phenylalanine or tryptophan.

v_call	j_call	cdr3_aa
TRBV2	TRBJ1-5	ASRVGDAGNQPQH
TRBV19	TRBJ1-1	ASSIGLSTEAF
TRBV19	TRBJ1-4	ASTSGGGPEKLF
TRBV6-1	TRBJ1-2	ASRQGHTGNYGYT
TRBV20-1	TRBJ2-3	SANSRLPTDTQY
TRBV6-1	TRBJ1-1	ASRLTGVFSEAF
TRBV10-1	TRBJ2-1	ASSDPLAVAEQF
TRBV2	TRBJ2-1	ASSEIARRTNEQF
TRBV25-1	TRBJ2-3	ASSRYTDTQY
TRBV2	TRBJ1-1	ASMVPGSTEAF
TRBV19	TRBJ1-3	ASSADLNSGNTIY
TRBV7-9	TRBJ2-7	ASSFSTGRLSYEQY
TRBV20-1	TRBJ2-4	SARDEGTSYSIQY
TRBV6-1	TRBJ2-1	ASSDLAGANEQF
TRBV20-1	TRBJ1-5	SAEEGYYQPQH
TRBV19	TRBJ1-6	ASSGFWTGARNSPLH
TRBV6-2/TRBV6-3	TRBJ2-7	ASSPRGFNEQY
TRBV30	TRBJ1-3	AWSLGESGNTIY
TRBV27	TRBJ1-1	ASTYSPGVNTEAF
TRBV2	TRBJ2-3	ASRGLAVQTQY
TRBV28	TRBJ2-2	ASSLELANTGELF
TRBV24-1	TRBJ1-1	ATSDAGKFTEAF
TRBV10-3	TRBJ2-7	AISDPIAGVREQY
TRBV28	TRBJ1-2	ASSLGGAKGYT
TRBV27	TRBJ2-2	ASSPQTFTGELF
TRBV28	TRBJ2-2	ASGGTTTPGELF
TRBV29-1	TRBJ2-2	SVEDRRQGIGTGELF